This T cell receptor beta chain was captured in a study of blood T cells in healthy people across ages. In the study overall: Through template switching, about one barcoded beta molecule was captured per two T cells, as measured in model experiments. Findings of the study overall: Getting older went along with TCR beta diversity per million T cells dropping roughly linearly.

The CDR3 consists of 16 residues. V was cut by 1 base and J by 6 bases, with 18 bases left in between. Germline CDR1 reads SGHRS; CDR2 reads YFSETQ. Regarding this clonotype: The antigen is unknown.

A J-beta primer mix and a sample-barcoded 5' primer were used in a second PCR of roughly 6 to 11 cycles. TCRdb re-called the 5' RACE reads with MiXCR, one entry per CDR3 protein. In the table there are fewer than 900,000 distinct CDR3 sequences, about 42% of which are singletons. Samples each had at least 5.5 micrograms of total RNA extracted. This TCR was sampled from a woman aged 60-75 years in good health. Material for sequencing was blood. The J gene is TRBJ2-3, the V gene TRBV5-1; D not certain. CDR3 protein: CASSLIPLKARDTQYF. For the CDR3, the DNA is TGCGCCAGCAGCTTGATCCCTCTCAAGGCTCGGGATACGCAGTATTTT. Based on the CDR3 plus reference TRBV5-1 and TRBJ2-3, the full variable domain is KAGVTQTPRYLIKTRGQQVTLSCSPISGHRSVSWYQQTPGQGLQFLFEYFSETQRNKGNFPGRFSGRQFSNSRSEMNVSTLELGDSALYLCASSLIPLKARDTQYFGPGTRLTVL.